The 5 T cell receptor beta chains presented below share a single source sample, sequenced in a study of shared clonotypes between healthy human individuals. The protocol was immunoSEQ multiplex PCR, while the TCRdb copy is restricted to in-frame clones and leaves out a portion. The sample lists about 470,000 clones; around 79% were seen once. Input material: PBMCs. These receptor sequences come from a woman in her thirties or forties in good health. Some clones in this sample may be carry-over from other donors' samples.

The chain is built from TRBV5-1 and TRBJ1-5; perhaps TRBD1 as D (5 bases). Trimming removed 6 bases at V and 2 bases at J, with 9 bases between. The CDR3 consists of 13 residues. Germline V lookup: CDR1 SGHRS, CDR2 YFSETQ. CDR3 DNA sequence: TGCGCCAGCACCAGGGACGGCAATCAGCCCCAGCATTTT. Translating it yields CASTRDGNQPQHF. The full variable domain, its missing parts supplied by reference TRBV5-1 and TRBJ1-5, is KAGVTQTPRYLIKTRGQQVTLSCSPISGHRSVSWYQQTPGQGLQFLFEYFSETQRNKGNFPGRFSGRQFSNSRSEMNVSTLELGDSALYLCASTRDGNQPQHFGDGTRLSIL.

The rearrangement links TRBV28 to TRBJ2-7; 11 nucleotides agree with TRBD2. CDR1 MDHEN and CDR2 SYDVKM come from the germline V gene. The CDR3 covers 14 residues. J lost 5 bases, V lost 5 bases, and 5 bases had no gene match. The CDR3 protein is CASSVIAGGHEQYF. CDR3 nucleotide sequence: TGTGCCAGCAGTGTTATAGCGGGAGGGCACGAGCAGTACTTC.

This clone was recorded only once. The V and J genes are TRBV4-2 and TRBJ2-7; no definite D call. The CDR3 is made up of 15 amino acids. Germline V gives CDR1 LGHNA, CDR2 YNFKEQ. V lost 0 bases to trimming and J lost 3 bases, with 12 bases between them. The CDR3 sequence is CASSQDLPGSYEQYF. In DNA form, the CDR3 reads TGTGCCAGCAGCCAAGATCTCCCAGGAAGCTACGAGCAGTACTTC.

J is TRBJ1-5 and V is TRBV30; the D gene is possibly TRBD1 (5 bases). Germline V gives CDR1 GTSNPN, CDR2 SVGIG (reference sequence). The CDR3 loop spans 16 amino acids. Trimming stripped 4 bases from V and 3 bases from J, with 19 bases between. The CDR3 DNA reads TGTGCCTGGACCCCCCGCGGGGCCCGGATCAATCAGCCCCAGCATTTT. Its protein is CAWTPRGARINQPQHF.

This clone was seen a handful of times. V usage is TRBV18 and J usage is TRBJ1-1; TRBD1 is a possible D gene (6 bases). The V end was cut by 0 bases, the J end by 3 bases, with 8 bases between. CDR3 length: 14 residues. Germline V gene sequence: CDR1 KGHSH, CDR2 LQKENI. The CDR3: CASSPPTGDTEAFF. CDR3 nucleotides: TGTGCCAGCTCACCACCGACAGGAGACACTGAAGCTTTCTTT.